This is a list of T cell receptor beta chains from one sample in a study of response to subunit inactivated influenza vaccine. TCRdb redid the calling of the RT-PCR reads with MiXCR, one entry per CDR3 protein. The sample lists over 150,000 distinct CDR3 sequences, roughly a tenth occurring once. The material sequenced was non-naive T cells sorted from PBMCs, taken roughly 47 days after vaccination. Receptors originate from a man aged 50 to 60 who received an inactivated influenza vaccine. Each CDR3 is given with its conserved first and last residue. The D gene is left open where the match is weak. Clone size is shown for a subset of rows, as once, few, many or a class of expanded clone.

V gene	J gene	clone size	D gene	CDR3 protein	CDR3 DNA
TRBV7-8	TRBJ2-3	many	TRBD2	CASSPIAGGPSTDTQYF	TGTGCCAGCAGCCCAATAGCGGGAGGGCCTAGCACAGATACGCAGTATTTT
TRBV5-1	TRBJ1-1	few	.	CASSFGGILTEAFF	TGCGCCAGCAGCTTTGGGGGCATTCTCACTGAAGCTTTCTTT
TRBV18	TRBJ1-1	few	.	CASSPPQAGTNTEAFF	TGTGCCAGCTCACCACCTCAAGCAGGGACGAACACTGAAGCTTTCTTT
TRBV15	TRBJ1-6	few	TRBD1	CATSKSHGTAYNSPLHF	TGTGCCACCAGCAAGAGTCACGGGACAGCCTATAATTCACCCCTCCACTTT
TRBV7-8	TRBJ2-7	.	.	CASSWGPLREQYF	TGTGCCAGCAGCTGGGGCCCTTTACGGGAGCAGTACTTC
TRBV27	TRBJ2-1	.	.	CASRDGLQPYNEQFF	TGTGCCAGCAGGGACGGACTACAGCCCTACAATGAGCAGTTCTTC
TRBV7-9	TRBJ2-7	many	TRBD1	CASSSGTGSYEQYF	TGTGCCAGCAGCTCAGGGACAGGCTCCTACGAGCAGTACTTC
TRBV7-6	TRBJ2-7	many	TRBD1	CASSTDSGTGRYEQYF	TGTGCCAGCAGTACCGATTCCGGGACAGGGAGGTACGAGCAGTACTTC
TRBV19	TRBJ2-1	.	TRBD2	CASSSLSGGRWFEQFF	TGTGCCAGTAGTTCTCTTAGCGGGGGCCGCTGGTTTGAGCAGTTCTTC
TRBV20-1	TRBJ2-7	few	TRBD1	CSALHPGTGGYEQYF	TGCAGTGCTCTTCACCCCGGGACAGGGGGCTACGAGCAGTACTTC
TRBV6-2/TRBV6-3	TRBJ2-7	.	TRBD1	CASRPGTGTYEQYF	TGTGCCAGCAGACCCGGGACAGGGACCTACGAGCAGTACTTC
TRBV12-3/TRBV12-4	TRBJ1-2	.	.	CASSLAEGEGYTF	TGTGCCAGCAGCCTAGCGGAGGGTGAAGGCTACACCTTC
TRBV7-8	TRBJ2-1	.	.	CASRLGLWSSYNEQFF	TGTGCCAGCAGACTTGGACTCTGGAGCTCCTACAATGAGCAGTTCTTC
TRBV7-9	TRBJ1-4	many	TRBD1	CASSRGQNEKLFF	TGTGCCAGCAGTAGGGGACAGAATGAAAAACTGTTTTTT
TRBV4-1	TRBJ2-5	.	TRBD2	CASSQAYGGAGETQYF	TGCGCCAGCAGCCAAGCTTACGGGGGGGCCGGGGAGACCCAGTACTTC
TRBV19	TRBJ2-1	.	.	CASSITAKGAYNEQFF	TGTGCCAGTAGTATCACGGCGAAGGGCGCCTACAATGAGCAGTTCTTC
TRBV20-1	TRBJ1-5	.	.	CSARDNRAVNQPQHF	TGCAGTGCTAGAGACAATAGGGCTGTAAATCAGCCCCAGCATTTT
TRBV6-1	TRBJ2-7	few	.	CASRRYTTAVEQYF	TGTGCCAGCAGACGATACACGACGGCGGTCGAGCAGTACTTC
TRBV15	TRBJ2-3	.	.	CATSRLVPDTQYF	TGTGCCACCAGCAGACTAGTTCCCGATACGCAGTATTTT